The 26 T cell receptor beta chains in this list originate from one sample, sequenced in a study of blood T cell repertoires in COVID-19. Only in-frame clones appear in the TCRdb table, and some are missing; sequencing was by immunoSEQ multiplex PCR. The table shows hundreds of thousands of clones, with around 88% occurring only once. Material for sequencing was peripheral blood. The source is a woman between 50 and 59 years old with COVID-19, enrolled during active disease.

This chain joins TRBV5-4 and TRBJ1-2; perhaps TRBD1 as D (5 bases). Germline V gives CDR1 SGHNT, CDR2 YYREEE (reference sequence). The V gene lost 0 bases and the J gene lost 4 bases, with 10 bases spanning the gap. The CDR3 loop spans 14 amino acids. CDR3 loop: CASSLDQGPYGYTF. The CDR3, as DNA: TGTGCCAGCAGCTTGGATCAGGGCCCCTATGGCTACACCTTC.

The CDR3 sequence is CASSKGRHLSGNTIYF. The CDR3 nucleotides read TGTGCCAGCAGCAAAGGCAGACACCTCTCTGGAAACACCATATATTTT. The genes are TRBV21-1 and TRBJ1-3; the D call in the table, TRBD1, was not verified against the DNA. TRBV21-1 is a pseudogene. CDR3 size: 16 residues.

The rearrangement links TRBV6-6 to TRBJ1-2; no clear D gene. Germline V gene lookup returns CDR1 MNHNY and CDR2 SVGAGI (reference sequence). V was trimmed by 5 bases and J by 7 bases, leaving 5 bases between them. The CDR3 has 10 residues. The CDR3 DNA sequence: TGTGCCAGCAGTCTCCGTGGCTACACCTTC. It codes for CASSLRGYTF.

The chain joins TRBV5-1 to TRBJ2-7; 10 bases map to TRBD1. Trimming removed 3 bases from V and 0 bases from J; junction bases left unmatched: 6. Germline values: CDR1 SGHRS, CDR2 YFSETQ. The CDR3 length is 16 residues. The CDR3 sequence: CASSSPGQGSSYEQYF. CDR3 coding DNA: TGCGCCAGCAGCTCACCGGGACAGGGGAGCTCCTACGAGCAGTACTTC.

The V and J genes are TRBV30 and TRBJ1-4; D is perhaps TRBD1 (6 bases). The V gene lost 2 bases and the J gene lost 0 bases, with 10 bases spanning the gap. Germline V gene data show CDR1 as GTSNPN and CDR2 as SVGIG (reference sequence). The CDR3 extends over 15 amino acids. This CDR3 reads CAWSTGLATNEKLFF. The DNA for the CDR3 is TGTGCCTGGAGTACAGGGTTGGCAACTAATGAAAAACTGTTTTTT.

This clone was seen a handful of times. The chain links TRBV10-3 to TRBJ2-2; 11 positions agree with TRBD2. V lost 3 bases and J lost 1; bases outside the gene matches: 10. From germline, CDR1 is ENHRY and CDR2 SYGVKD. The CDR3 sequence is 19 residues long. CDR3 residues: CAISDPQVLAGGNTGELFF. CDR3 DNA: TGTGCCATCAGTGACCCTCAGGTCCTAGCGGGGGGGAACACCGGGGAGCTGTTTTTT.

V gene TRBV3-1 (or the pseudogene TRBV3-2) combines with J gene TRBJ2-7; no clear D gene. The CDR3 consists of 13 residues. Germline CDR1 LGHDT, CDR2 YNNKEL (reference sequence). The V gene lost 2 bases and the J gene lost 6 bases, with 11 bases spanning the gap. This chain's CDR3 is CASSQYNPGEQYF. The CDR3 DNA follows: TGTGCCAGCAGCCAATATAATCCCGGCGAGCAGTACTTC.

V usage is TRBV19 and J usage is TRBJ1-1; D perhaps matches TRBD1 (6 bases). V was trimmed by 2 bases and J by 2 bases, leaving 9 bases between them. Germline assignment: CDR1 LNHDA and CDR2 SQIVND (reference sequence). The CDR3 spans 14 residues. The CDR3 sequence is CASSIQGTNTEAFF. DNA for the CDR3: TGTGCCAGTAGTATACAGGGGACAAACACTGAAGCTTTCTTT.

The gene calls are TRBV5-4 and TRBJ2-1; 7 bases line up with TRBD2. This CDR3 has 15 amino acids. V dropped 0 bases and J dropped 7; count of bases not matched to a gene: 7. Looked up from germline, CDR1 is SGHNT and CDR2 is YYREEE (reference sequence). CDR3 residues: CASSLGGGSGNEQFF. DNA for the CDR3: TGTGCCAGCAGCTTGGGCGGGGGAAGCGGGAATGAGCAGTTCTTC.

This CDR3 is CASSQDHWKREYTGELFF. CDR3 DNA sequence: TGTGCCAGCAGCCAAGATCATTGGAAGCGGGAGTACACCGGGGAGCTGTTTTTT. The chain combines TRBV3-1 (or the pseudogene TRBV3-2) with TRBJ2-2; 8 nucleotides line up with TRBD2. The ends lost 0 bases at V and 3 bases at J; junction bases unmatched: 9. The germline CDR1 and CDR2 sequences are LGHDT and YNNKEL (reference sequence). The CDR3 is 18 residues long.

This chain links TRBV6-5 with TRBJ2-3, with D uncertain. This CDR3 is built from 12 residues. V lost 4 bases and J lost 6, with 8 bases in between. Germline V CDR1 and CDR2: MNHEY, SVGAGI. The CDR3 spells CASSSPGDTQYF. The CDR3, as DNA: TGTGCCAGCAGTTCCCCCGGGGATACGCAGTATTTT.

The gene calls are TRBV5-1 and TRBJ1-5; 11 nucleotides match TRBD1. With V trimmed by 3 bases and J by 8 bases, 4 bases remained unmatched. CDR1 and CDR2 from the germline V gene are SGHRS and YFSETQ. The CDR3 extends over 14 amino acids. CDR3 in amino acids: CASSWTGGPEPQHF. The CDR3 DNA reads TGCGCCAGCAGCTGGACAGGGGGCCCCGAGCCCCAGCATTTT.

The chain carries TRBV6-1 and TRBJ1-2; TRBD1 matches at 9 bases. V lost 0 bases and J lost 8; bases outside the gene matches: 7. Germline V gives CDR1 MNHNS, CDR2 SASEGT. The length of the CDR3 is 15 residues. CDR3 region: CASSEAGQGISGYTF. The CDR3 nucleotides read TGTGCCAGCAGTGAAGCAGGACAGGGGATCAGCGGCTACACCTTC.

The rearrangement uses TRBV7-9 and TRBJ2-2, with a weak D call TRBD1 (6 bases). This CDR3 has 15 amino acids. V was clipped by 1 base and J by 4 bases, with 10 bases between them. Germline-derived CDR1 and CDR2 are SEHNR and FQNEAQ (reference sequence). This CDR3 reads CASSLVPTGTGELFF. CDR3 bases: TGTGCCAGCAGCTTAGTTCCGACAGGCACCGGGGAGCTGTTTTTT.

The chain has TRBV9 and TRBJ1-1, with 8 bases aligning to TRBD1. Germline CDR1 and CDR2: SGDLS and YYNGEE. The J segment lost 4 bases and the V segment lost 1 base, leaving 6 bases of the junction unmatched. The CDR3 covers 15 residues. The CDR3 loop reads CASSVNRGTSTEAFF. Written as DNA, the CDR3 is TGTGCCAGCAGCGTAAACAGGGGGACGAGCACTGAAGCTTTCTTT.

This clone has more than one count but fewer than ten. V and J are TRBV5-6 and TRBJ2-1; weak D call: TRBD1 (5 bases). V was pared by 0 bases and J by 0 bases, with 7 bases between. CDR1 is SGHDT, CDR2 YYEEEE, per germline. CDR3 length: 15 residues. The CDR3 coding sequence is TGTGCCAGCAGCTTGGGGGGCACCTCCTACAATGAGCAGTTCTTC. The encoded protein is CASSLGGTSYNEQFF.

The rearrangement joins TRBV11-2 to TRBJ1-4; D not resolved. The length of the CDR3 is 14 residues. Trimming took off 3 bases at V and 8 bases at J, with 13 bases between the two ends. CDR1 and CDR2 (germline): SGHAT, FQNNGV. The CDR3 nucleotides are TGTGCCAGCAGCTTTGGGCGCCATGGGGAAAAACTGTTTTTT. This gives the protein CASSFGRHGEKLFF.

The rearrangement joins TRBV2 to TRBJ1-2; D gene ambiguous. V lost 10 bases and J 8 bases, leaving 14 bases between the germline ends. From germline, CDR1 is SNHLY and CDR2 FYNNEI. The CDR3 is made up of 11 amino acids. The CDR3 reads CANRGGSGYTF. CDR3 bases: TGTGCCAACCGGGGAGGGTCGGGCTACACCTTC.

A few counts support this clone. Written as DNA, the CDR3 is TGTGCCAGCAGTGATGGTCTGAGTATAGACAATCAGCCCCAGCATTTT. Translating gives CASSDGLSIDNQPQHF. The gene calls are TRBV25-1 and TRBJ1-5; D is uncertain. V lost 3 bases and J lost 3, with 15 bases in between. The germline V gene encodes CDR1 MGHDK and CDR2 SYGVNS. CDR3 length: 16 residues.

Written as DNA, the CDR3 is TGTGCCAGTAGTATAGCTGCAGGGAAGGACACCGGGGAGCTGTTTTTT. Translating gives CASSIAAGKDTGELFF. This chain uses TRBV19 with TRBJ2-2, with D maybe TRBD1 (5 bases). Germline CDR1 LNHDA, CDR2 SQIVND (reference sequence). Trimming removed 1 base from V and 3 bases from J, with 12 bases in between. CDR3 length equals 16 residues. The full variable domain, completed using reference TRBV19 and TRBJ2-2, is DGGITQSPKYLFRKEGQNVTLSCEQNLNHDAMYWYRQDPGQGLRLIYYSQIVNDFQKGDIAEGYSVSREKKESFPLTVTSAQKNPTAFYLCASSIAAGKDTGELFFGEGSRLTVL.

DNA of the CDR3: TGCAGCGTTGAAGCTCGGCAGGGGGCGAGGGGGACAGATACGCAGTATTTT. Its translation is CSVEARQGARGTDTQYF. This rearrangement joins TRBV29-1 to TRBJ2-3; TRBD1 aligns across 8 bases. V lost 1 base to trimming and J lost 3 bases; unmatched junction nucleotides: 12. Looked up from germline, CDR1 is SQVTM and CDR2 is ANQGSEA. The CDR3 is 17 amino acids.

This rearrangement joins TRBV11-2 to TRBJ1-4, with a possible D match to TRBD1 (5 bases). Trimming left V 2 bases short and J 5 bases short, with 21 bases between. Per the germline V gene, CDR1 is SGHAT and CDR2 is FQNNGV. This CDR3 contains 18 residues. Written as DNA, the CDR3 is TGTGCCAGCAGCTTATCAGTCTACCGGGGGGGGATAAATGAAAAACTGTTTTTT. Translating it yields CASSLSVYRGGINEKLFF.

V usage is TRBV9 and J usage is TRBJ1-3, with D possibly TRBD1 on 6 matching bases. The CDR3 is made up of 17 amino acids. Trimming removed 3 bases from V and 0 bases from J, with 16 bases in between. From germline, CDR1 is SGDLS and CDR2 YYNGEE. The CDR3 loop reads CASSARDISGSGNTIYF. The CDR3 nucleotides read TGTGCCAGCAGCGCACGGGACATTTCAGGCTCTGGAAACACCATATATTTT.

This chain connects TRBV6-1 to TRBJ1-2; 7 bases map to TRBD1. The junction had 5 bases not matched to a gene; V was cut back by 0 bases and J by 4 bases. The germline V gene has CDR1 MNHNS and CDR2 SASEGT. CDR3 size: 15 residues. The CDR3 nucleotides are TGTGCCAGCAGTGAAGCTCCTGGGACAGCCTATGGCTACACCTTC. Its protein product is CASSEAPGTAYGYTF.

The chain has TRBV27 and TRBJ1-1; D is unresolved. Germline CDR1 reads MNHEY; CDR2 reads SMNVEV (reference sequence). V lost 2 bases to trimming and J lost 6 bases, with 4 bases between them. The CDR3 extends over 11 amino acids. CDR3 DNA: TGTGCCAGCAGTTTAGGGCCTGAAGCTTTCTTT. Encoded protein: CASSLGPEAFF.

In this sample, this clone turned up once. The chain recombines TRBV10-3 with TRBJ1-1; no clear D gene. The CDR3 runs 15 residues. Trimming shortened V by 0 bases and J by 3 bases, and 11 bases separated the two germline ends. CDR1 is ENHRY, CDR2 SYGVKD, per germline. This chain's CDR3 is CAISESTDSYTEAFF. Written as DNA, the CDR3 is TGTGCCATCAGTGAGTCTACAGATTCCTACACTGAAGCTTTCTTT.